This T cell receptor beta chain stems from a study of human T cells and chemical hapten exposure. The sample holds a few counts of this clonotype. Each CDR3 protein gets one entry after TCRdb re-called the RACE reads with MiXCR. This sample carries 150,000 to 200,000 distinct CDR3 sequences, roughly 15% of them seen once, and the ten largest clones take about 1.7%. The time point was: patch test 1, 2 weeks after DPC sensitization. The treatment is: therapeutic diphenylcyclopropenone sensitization with weekly scalp DPC. Total RNA was extracted from unfractionated whole blood. The CDR3 runs 14 residues. The V end was cut by 4 bases, the J end by 2 bases, with 15 bases between. Germline CDR1 DFQATT, CDR2 SNEGSKA (reference sequence).

The chain joins TRBV20-1 to TRBJ2-7; possibly TRBD1 or TRBD2 for D (5 bases each). The TCR was taken from a woman in her twenties or thirties with alopecia areata. Some clones in this sample may be carry-over from other donors' samples. This material consisted of whole blood, taken in connection with sensitization to the hapten diphenylcyclopropenone (DPC). CDR3 in DNA: TGCAGTGCTAACCCCTCCGGGGCCCCCTACGAGCAGTACTTC. It codes for CSANPSGAPYEQYF.